This T cell receptor (beta chain) derives from a study of cytomegalovirus exposure and HLA in healthy donors. Primers included in the PCR were 60 Vbeta and 13 Jbeta primers. The table came from immunoSEQ multiplex PCR; TCRdb's copy has only in-frame clones and leaves some out. The sample shows under 200,000 clones, 73% of them seen only once. The V and J ends lost 5 bases and 1 base respectively, with 20 bases between them. CDR3 size: 17 residues. Germline V gives CDR1 SGHTA, CDR2 FQGNSA. The clonotype was recovered from a woman aged 18 to 35 in good health and CMV-seropositive. Specimen: PBMCs. The rearrangement links TRBV7-2 to TRBJ1-1, with D maybe TRBD1 (6 bases). The CDR3: CASSAQAGAYENTEAFF. DNA for the CDR3: TGTGCCAGCAGCGCTCAGGCAGGGGCGTATGAGAACACTGAAGCTTTCTTT.